A single T cell receptor (beta chain) is shown here with its context. Its target antigen remains unknown. No base qualities exist here, and no much larger clone lies one base off it. The label giving this sample's time point can be read as: patch test 3, about 24 weeks after DPC sensitization. The sample's treatment or condition label, decoded: therapeutic diphenylcyclopropenone sensitization with weekly scalp DPC. At each patch-test visit, blood was drawn before the patch test was applied. Patients were considered eligible if aged 18 to 70, diagnosed with alopecia and deemed suitable for DPC therapy, and patients were excluded if pregnant. Total RNA was extracted from unfractionated whole blood that had been collected in Tempus Blood RNA tubes. The data stem from a study of human T cells and chemical hapten exposure (dated by TCRdb to the early 2020s). With regard to the full study: For sensitization, 2% DPC in acetone was applied to a roughly 2 cm by roughly 2 cm area of upper inner arm skin. Throughout the approximately 22-week study period, patients were also given weekly therapeutic DPC doses on the scalp. Patch testing on the upper back used Finn chambers containing 0.01% DPC, with scoring done after 6 days according to International Contact Dermatitis Research Group standards. The patient cohort, mostly female, included alopecia areata with under or over 50% scalp involvement, alopecia totalis and alopecia universalis. Libraries were pooled for sequencing, and variation in per-sample TCR yields was attributed mainly to small differences in library volumes within the pool. Peripheral blood TCR repertoire changes were tracked in vivo in alopecia patients during primary and secondary sensitization to the hapten diphenylcyclopropenone (DPC). Blood samples were taken from patients before sensitization (week 0) and at 2, 6 and about 24 weeks after DPC sensitization. Blood for TCR sequencing was provided by twenty-nine alopecia patients at one to four time points (pre-sensitization, 2, 6 and 24 weeks). Study-wide conclusions, independent of this receptor: DPC sensitization did not change the number of TCRs with a frequency above 1 in 1000, and there was no evidence of changes in global repertoire structure. Patch test score was positively correlated with the number of PT1 expanded TCRs, with significance at thresholds 8, 16 and 32 but not at 4. All patients had alopecia, a presumed autoimmune disease, so their immune response might differ from that of healthy individuals. After repeated subsampling, the strength of the expansion versus patch-test correlation and the threshold at which it became significant changed. Significantly more large CDR3 similarity clusters were formed by expanded TCRs than by pre-sensitization or healthy control sets, consistent with antigen-driven responses.

In the germline V gene, CDR1 corresponds to SGHVT and CDR2 to SQSDAQ. Spanning cysteine to phenylalanine, the CDR3 consists of 16 amino acids. Only the CDR3 DNA stays, 48 bases, in frame from base 1. V is trimmed back by 3 bases and J by 2 bases, and the junction contains 4 bases that no gene match accounts for. Receptor amplification or capture employed RACE. The instrument given in TCRdb is NextSeq 500. During library preparation, unique molecular identifiers were attached to individual cDNA molecules so that TCRs could be counted quantitatively and reproducibly. From each blood RNA sample, both TCR alpha and TCR beta chains were sequenced. Per the authors' processing: Samples had a median of 95,638 TCRs, with a range from roughly 20,000 to 700,000. V, J and CDR3 annotation of the TCR reads was performed with the Decombinator software suite. To make PS versus PT1 abundance plots, every sample was subsampled to the same number of TCRs (28,000). Expanded TCRs were defined as absent before sensitization and observed at least eight times at the 2-week time point. TCRdb handled the public reads itself, with Q25 trimming in fastp and clone calling in MiXCR, and kept productive beta chains. Under each unique CDR3 protein, matching rows form one entry showing the most common genes and DNA. The V and J calls were determined by TCRdb, not by the authors. The sample table holds more than 95,000 distinct CDR3 sequences, of which under 35% were seen once. Together, the top ten hold around 2.5% of the sample.

The receptor was derived from a man aged 35-49 years with alopecia areata. Some clones in this sample may be carry-over from other donors' samples. The chain is encoded by TRBV7-4 joined to TRBJ2-7, with 13 middle bases fitting TRBD2. Sequenced material: whole blood, taken in connection with sensitization to the hapten diphenylcyclopropenone (DPC). The CDR3 reads as follows: CASSLTGTSGTYEQYF. The sequenced DNA is TGTGCCAGCAGCTTGACCGGGACTAGCGGGACCTACGAGCAGTACTTC.